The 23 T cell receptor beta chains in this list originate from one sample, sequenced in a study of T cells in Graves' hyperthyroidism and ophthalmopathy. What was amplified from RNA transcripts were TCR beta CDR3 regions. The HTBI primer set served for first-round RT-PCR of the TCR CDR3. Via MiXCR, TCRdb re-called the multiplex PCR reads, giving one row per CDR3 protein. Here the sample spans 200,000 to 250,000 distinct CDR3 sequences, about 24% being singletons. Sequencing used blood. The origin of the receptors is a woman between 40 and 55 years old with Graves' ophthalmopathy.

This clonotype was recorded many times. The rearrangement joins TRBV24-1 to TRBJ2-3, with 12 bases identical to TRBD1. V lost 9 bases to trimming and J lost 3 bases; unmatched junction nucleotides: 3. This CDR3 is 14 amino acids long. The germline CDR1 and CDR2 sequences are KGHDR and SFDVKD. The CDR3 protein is CATQGQGATDTQYF. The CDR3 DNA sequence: TGTGCCACCCAGGGACAGGGGGCGACAGATACGCAGTATTTT.

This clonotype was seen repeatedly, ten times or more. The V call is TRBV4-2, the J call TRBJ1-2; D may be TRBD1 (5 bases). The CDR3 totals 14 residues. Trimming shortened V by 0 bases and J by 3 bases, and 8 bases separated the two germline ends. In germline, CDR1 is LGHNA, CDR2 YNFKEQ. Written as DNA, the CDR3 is TGTGCCAGCAGCCAAGACAGCAGGGACTATGGCTACACCTTC. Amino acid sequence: CASSQDSRDYGYTF.

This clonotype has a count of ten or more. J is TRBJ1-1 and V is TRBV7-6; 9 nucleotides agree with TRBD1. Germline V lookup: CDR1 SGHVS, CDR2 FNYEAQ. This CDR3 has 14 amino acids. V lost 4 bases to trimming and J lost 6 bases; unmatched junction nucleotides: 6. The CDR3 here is CASSSGTGLPEAFF. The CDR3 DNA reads TGTGCCAGCAGCTCTGGGACAGGGCTACCTGAAGCTTTCTTT.

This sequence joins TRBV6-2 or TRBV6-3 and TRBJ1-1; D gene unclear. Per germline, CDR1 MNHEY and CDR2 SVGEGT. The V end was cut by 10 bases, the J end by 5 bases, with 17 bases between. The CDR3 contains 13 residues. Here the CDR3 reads CATTTHSGTEAFF. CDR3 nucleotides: TGTGCCACCACGACCCACAGTGGGACTGAAGCTTTCTTT.

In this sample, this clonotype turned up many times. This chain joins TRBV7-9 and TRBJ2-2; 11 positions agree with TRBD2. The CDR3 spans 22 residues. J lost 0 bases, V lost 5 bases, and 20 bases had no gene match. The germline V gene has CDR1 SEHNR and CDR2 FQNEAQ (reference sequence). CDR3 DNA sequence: TGTGCCAGCAGCATCAGGACAGGGGAGGACGGACTAGCGGGTGCGAACACCGGGGAGCTGTTTTTT. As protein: CASSIRTGEDGLAGANTGELFF.

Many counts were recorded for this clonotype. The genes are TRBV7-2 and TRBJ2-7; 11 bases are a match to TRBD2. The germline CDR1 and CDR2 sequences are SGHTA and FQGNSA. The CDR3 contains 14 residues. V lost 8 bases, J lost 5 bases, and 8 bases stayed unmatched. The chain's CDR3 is CASLLAGEINEQYF. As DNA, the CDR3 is TGTGCCAGCTTACTAGCGGGAGAGATCAACGAGCAGTACTTC.

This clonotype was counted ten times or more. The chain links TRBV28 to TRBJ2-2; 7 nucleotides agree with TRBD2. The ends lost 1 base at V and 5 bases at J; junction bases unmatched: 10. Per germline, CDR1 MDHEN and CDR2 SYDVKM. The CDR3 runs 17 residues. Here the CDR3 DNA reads TGTGCCAGCAGTTTATTTGGGGGAGGGACCAGGACCGGGGAGCTGTTTTTT. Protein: CASSLFGGGTRTGELFF.

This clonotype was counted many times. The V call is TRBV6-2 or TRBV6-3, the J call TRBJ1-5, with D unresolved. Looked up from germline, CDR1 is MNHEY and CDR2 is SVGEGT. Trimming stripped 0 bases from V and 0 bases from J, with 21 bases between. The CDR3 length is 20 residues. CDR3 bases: TGTGCCAGCAGTTACTCGATGAAGTTCGGGAGGGTAAATAGCAATCAGCCCCAGCATTTT. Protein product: CASSYSMKFGRVNSNQPQHF.

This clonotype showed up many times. The CDR3, as DNA: TGTGCCAGCAGTCAAGCCCACACCGGACCCCCTGAAGCTTTCTTT. Translating it yields CASSQAHTGPPEAFF. The gene calls are TRBV6-2 or TRBV6-3 and TRBJ1-1, with unresolved D. CDR3 length equals 15 residues. CDR1 and CDR2 from the germline V gene are MNHEY and SVGEGT. V lost 5 bases, J lost 6 bases, and 19 bases lay in between.

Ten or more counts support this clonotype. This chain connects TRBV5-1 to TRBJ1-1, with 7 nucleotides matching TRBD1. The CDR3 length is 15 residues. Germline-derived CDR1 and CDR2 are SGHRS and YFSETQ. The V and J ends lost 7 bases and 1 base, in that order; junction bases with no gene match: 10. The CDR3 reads CASFPQGQQNTEAFF. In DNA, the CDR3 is TGCGCCAGCTTCCCCCAGGGACAGCAGAACACTGAAGCTTTCTTT.

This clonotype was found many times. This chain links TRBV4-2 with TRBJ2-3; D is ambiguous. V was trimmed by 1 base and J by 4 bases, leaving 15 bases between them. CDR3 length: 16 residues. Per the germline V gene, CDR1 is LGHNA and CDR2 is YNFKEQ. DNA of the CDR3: TGTGCCAGCAGCCAAGGAGCTCAGGAAGAGGCAGATACGCAGTATTTT. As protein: CASSQGAQEEADTQYF.

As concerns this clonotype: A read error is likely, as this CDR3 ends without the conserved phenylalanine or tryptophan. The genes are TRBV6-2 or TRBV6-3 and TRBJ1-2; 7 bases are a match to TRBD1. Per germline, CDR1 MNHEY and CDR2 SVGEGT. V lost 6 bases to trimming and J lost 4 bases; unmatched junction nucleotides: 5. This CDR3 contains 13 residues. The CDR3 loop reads CASRPGGPYGYTS. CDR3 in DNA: TGTGCCAGCAGACCAGGGGGTCCCTATGGCTACACCTCC.

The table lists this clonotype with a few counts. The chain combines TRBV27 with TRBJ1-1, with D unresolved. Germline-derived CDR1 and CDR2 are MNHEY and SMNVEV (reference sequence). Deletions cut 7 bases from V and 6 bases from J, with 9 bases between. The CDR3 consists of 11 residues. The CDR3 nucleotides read TGTGCCAGCACCGGGAAGTCTGAAGCTTTCTTT. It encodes CASTGKSEAFF.

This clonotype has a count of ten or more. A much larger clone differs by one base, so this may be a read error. Here the CDR3 DNA reads TGTGCCACCCAGGGCAATCAGCCCCGGCATTTT. Its protein product is CATQGNQPRHF. V is TRBV28 and J is TRBJ1-5; tentative D call: TRBD1 (5 bases). There are 11 residues in the CDR3. Germline assignment: CDR1 MDHEN and CDR2 SYDVKM.

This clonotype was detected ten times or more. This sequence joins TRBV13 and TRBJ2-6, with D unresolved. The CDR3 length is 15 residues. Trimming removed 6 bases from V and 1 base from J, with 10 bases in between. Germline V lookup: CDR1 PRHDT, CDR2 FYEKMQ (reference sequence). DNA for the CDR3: TGTGCCAGCAGTCTTAGGGAATCTGGGGCCAACGTCCTGACTTTC. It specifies CASSLRESGANVLTF.

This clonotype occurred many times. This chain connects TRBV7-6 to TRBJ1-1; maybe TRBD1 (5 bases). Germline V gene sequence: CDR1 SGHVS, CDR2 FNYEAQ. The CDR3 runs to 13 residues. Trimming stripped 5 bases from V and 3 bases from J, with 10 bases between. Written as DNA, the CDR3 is TGTGCCAGCAGCCAAAAGACAGACACTGAAGCTTTCTTT. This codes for CASSQKTDTEAFF.

The chain's CDR3 is CASSEYGGVGNTIYF. The DNA of the CDR3 is TGTGCCAGCAGTGAATACGGAGGGGTAGGAAACACCATATATTTT. The chain uses TRBV25-1 and TRBJ1-3; D is perhaps TRBD1 (5 bases). There are 15 residues in the CDR3. Trimming left V 0 bases short and J 4 bases short, with 10 bases between. CDR1 is MGHDK and CDR2 is SYGVNS in the germline V gene.

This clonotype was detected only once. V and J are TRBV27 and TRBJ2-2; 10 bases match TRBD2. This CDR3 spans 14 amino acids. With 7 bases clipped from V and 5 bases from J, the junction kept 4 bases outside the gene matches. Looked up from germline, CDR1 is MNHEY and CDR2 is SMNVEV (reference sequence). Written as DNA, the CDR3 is TGTGCCAGCAACCAAGCGGGAGGGACCGGGGAGCTGTTTTTT. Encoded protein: CASNQAGGTGELFF.

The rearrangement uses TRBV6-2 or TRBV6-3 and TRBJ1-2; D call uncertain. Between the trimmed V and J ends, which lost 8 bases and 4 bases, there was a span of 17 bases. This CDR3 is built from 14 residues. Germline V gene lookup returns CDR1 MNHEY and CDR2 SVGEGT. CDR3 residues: CASSGLLASYGYTF. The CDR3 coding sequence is TGTGCCAGCTCCGGACTTTTGGCGAGCTATGGCTACACCTTC.

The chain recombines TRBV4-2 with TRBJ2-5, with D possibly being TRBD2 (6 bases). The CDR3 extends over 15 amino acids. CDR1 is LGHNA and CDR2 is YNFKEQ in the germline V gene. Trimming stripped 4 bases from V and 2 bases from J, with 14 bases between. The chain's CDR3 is CASSLQRVGQETQYF. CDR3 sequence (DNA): TGTGCCAGCAGCCTCCAGCGGGTTGGGCAAGAGACCCAGTACTTC.

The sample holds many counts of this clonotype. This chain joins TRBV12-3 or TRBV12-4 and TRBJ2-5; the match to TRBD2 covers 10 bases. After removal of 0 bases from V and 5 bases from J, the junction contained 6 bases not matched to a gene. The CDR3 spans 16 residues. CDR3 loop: CASSLAASGSVETQYF. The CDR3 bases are TGTGCCAGCAGTTTAGCAGCTAGCGGGAGCGTTGAGACCCAGTACTTC.

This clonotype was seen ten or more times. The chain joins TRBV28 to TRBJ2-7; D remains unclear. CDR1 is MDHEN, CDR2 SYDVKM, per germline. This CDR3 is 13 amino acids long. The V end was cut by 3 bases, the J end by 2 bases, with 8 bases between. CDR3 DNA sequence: TGTGCCAGCAGTTTGGTGGACCCCTACGAGCAGTACTTC. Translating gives CASSLVDPYEQYF.

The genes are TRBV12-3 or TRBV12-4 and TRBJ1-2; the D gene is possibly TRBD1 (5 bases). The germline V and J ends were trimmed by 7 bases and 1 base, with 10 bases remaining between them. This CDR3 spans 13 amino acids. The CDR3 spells CASKRGDNYGYTF. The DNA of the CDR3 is TGTGCCAGCAAAAGGGGCGATAACTATGGCTACACCTTC.